Sequencing of this T cell receptor (beta chain) was carried out in a study of shared clonotypes between healthy human individuals. Sequencing used immunoSEQ multiplex PCR; TCRdb keeps in-frame clones, though not all of them. The sample consists of approximately 600,000 clones, approximately 95% of them appearing once. CDR3 length equals 15 residues. Germline CDR1 is SEHNR and CDR2 is FQNEAQ (reference sequence). Study-wide results and caveats: Naive subsets generally exceeded memory subsets in estimated richness. Sequencing of the sorted subsets was shown by rarefaction to be incomplete despite large depth.

This clone is a singleton in its sample. Its antigen remains unknown. Naive CD8 cells lacked CD45RO, underwent positive selection for CCR7 and left out terminally differentiated effector memory CD45RA+ cells. Every donor was a Caucasian adult from Nashville, Tennessee. This clonotype was obtained from a woman in her 30s in good health. Sequencing used naive CD8+ T cells sorted from blood. The gene calls are TRBV7-9 and TRBJ2-5; 12 bases agree with TRBD1. The DNA end is more similar to TRBJ2-7, so the J call may be wrong. The CDR3 DNA follows: TGTGCCAGCAGCCCCCCCGGGACAGGGGGCCACGAGCAGTACTTC. Translating it yields CASSPPGTGGHEQYF.